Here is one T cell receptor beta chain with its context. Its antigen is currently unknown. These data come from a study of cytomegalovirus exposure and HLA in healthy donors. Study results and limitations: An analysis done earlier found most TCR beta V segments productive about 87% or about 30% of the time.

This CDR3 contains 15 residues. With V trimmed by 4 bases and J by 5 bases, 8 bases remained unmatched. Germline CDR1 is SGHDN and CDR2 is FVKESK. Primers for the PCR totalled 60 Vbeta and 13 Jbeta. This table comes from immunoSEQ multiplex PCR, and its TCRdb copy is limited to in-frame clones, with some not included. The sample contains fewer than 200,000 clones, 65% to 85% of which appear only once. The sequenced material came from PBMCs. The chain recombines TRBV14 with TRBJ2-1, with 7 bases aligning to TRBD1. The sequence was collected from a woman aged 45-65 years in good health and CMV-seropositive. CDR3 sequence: CASSPNRGYDNEQFF. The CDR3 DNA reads TGTGCCAGCAGCCCTAACAGGGGATATGACAATGAGCAGTTCTTC.